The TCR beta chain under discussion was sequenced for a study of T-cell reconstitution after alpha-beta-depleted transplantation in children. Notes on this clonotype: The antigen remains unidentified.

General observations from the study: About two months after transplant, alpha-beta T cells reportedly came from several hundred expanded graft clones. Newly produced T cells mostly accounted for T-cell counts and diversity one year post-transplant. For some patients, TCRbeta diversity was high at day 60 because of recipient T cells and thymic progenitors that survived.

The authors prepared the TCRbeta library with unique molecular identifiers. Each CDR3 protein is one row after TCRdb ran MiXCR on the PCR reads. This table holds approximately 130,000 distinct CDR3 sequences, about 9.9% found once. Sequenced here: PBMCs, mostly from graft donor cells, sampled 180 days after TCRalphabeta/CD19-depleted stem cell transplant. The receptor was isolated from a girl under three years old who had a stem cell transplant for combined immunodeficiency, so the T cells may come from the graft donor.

CDR3 residues: CSARDPWVASNTEAFF. For the CDR3, the DNA is TGCAGTGCTAGAGATCCCTGGGTGGCGTCGAACACTGAAGCTTTCTTT. V and J are TRBV20-1 and TRBJ1-1; D uncertain. Germline CDR1 reads DFQATT; CDR2 reads SNEGSKA (reference sequence). Between the trimmed V and J ends, which lost 0 bases and 1 base, there was a span of 15 bases. The CDR3 is 16 residues long.